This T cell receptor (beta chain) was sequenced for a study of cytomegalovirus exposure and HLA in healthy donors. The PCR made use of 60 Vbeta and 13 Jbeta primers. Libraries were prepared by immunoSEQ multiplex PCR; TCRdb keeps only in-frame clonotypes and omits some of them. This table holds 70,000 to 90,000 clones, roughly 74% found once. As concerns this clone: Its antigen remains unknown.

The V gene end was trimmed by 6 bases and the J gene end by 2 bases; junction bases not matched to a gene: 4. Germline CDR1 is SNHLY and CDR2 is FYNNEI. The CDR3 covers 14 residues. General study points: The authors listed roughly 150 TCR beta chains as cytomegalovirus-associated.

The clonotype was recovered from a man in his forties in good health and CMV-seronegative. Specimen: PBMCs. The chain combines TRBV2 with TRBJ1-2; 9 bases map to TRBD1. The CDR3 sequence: CASRGDRVNYGYTF. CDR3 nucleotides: TGTGCCAGCAGGGGGGACAGGGTAAACTATGGCTACACCTTC.